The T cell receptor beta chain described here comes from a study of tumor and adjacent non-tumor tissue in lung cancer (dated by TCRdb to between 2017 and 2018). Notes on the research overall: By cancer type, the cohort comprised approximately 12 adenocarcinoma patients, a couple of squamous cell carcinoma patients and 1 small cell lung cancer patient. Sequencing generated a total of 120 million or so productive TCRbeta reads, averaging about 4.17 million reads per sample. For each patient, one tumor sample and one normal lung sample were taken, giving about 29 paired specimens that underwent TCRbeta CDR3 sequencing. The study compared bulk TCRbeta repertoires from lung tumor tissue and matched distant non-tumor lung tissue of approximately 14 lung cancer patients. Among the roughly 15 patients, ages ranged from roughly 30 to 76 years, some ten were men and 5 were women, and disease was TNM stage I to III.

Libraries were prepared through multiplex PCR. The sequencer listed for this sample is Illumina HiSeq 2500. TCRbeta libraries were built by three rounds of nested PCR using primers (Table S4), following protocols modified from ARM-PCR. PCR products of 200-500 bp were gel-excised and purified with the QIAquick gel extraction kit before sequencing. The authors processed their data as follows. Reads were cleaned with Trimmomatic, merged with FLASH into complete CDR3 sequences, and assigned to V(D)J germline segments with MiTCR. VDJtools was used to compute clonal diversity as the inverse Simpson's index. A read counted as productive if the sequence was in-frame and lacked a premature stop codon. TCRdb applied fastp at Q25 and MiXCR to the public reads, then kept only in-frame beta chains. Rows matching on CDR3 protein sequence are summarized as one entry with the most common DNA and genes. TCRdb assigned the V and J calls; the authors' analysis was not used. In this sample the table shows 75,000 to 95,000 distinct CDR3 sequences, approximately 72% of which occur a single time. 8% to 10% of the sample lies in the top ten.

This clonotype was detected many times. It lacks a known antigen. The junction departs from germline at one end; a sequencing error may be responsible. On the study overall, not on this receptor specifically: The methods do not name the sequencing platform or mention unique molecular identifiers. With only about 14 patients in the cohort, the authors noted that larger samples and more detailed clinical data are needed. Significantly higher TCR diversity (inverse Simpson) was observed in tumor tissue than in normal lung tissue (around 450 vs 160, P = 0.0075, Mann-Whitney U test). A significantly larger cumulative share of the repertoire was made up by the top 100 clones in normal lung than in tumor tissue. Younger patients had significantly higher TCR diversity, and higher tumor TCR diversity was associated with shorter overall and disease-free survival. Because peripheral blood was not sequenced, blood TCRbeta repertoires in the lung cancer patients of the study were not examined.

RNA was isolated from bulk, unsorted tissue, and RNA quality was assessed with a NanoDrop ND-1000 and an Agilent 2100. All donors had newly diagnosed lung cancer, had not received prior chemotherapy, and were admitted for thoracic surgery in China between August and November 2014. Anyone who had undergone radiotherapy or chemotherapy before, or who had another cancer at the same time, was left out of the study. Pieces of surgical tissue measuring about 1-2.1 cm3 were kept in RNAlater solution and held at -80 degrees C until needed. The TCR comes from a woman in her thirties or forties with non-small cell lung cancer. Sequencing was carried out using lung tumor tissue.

The CDR3 sequence is CTSSQGGGRWQKNEKLFF. The base sequence is TGCACCAGCAGCCAAGGGGGGGGTCGGTGGCAGAAGAATGAAAAACTGTTTTTT. The V gene is TRBV4-1 and the J gene is TRBJ1-4; 6 matching bases give a weak D call of TRBD1. Reading from cysteine to phenylalanine, the CDR3 counts 18 amino acids. CDR3 DNA only is kept here, 54 bases in frame from base 1. The germline V gene yields MGHRA for CDR1 and YSYEKL for CDR2.